This TCR beta chain comes out of a study of control samples from healthy donors and cancer patients. This table comes from immunoSEQ multiplex PCR, and its TCRdb copy is limited to in-frame clones, with some not included. The data show approximately 150,000 clones, approximately 94% seen once. Looked up from germline, CDR1 is KGHDR and CDR2 is SFDVKD. The CDR3 contains 16 residues. The V end lost 2 bases, the J end lost 1 base, and 11 bases lay between the germline ends. The chain combines TRBV24-1 with TRBJ2-1; D assignment may be TRBD1 or TRBD2 (5 bases each). Sequencing was carried out using PBMCs. The clonotype originates from a man aged 60-69 years with colorectal cancer. The CDR3 DNA reads TGTGCCACCAGTGATTCCGGGACGGTTTCCTACAATGAGCAGTTCTTC. Translation gives CATSDSGTVSYNEQFF.